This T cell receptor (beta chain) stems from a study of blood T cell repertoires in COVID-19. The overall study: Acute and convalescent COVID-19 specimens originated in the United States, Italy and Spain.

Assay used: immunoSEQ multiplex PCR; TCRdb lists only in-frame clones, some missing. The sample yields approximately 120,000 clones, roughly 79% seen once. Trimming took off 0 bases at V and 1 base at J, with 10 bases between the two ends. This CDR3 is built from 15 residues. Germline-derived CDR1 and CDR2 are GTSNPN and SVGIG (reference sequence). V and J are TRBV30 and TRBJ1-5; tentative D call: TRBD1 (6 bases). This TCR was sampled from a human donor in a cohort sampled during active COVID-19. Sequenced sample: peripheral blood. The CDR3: CAWSVQGRSNQPQHF. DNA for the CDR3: TGTGCCTGGAGTGTACAGGGCAGGAGCAATCAGCCCCAGCATTTT.